This T cell receptor beta chain was retrieved from a study of T cell repertoires in cytomegalovirus infection. Study-level background: Based on public TCR beta signatures, there were indications of CMV infection and of a matching HLA type.

Study observations and caveats: HLA-C-restricted CMV-specific TCR beta clonotypes were dominant in the ex vivo response. The cumulative frequency of public TCR beta families identified carriers of CMV plus the relevant HLA.

This CDR3 has 16 residues. The V gene's germline CDR1 is LGHNA and CDR2 YSLEER. This clonotype has a single count. Its matching antigen is unknown. One end of the junction is discordant with germline, which a read error may explain. In TCRdb, the reads were re-called with MiXCR into one record per CDR3 protein. The sample consists of about 450,000 distinct CDR3 sequences, under 40% of them appearing once. The chain carries TRBV4-3 and TRBJ1-2; the D is unclear. The origin of this receptor is a human donor in good health (CMV status not recorded). Some clones in this sample may be carry-over from other donors' samples. The specimen was PBMCs. The CDR3 loop reads CAISQDRRAVNYGYTF. As DNA, the CDR3 is TGCGCCATCAGCCAAGATAGGCGGGCAGTTAACTATGGCTACACCTTC.